This TCR beta chain came from a study of blood T cell repertoires in COVID-19 (dated by TCRdb to between 2020 and 2021). About the study as a whole: Samples covering the acute and convalescent phases of COVID-19 were provided by collaborators in the United States, Italy and Spain. The material from the prospective study consisted of cDNA or gDNA derived from T cells, B-cell-depleted T cells, or PBMCs. Deeply sampled blood TCRbeta repertoires from subjects exposed to, actively infected with, or recovered from COVID-19 were included in the dataset. The repertoires were made available in a free public database intended to serve as a resource for research on the immune response to SARS-CoV-2. The samples were drawn from the first 160 participants of the ongoing ImmuneRACE study and from 950 to 1,500 subjects provided by 6 global collaborators. A de-identified subject ID, COVID-19 status, age in years and sex were almost always included in the sample metadata. Where available, HLA class I and class II types were obtained from metadata supplied by the sample provider rather than from assay-based typing. Paper-wide results and their limitations: The quantity of clinical and demographic metadata differed by source and by participant and was supplied without curation.

One collaborating source in Seattle enrolled patients while the patients were actively infected and followed the patients over time throughout the course of disease. Whole blood was collected in K2EDTA tubes by collaborating institutions according to the institutions' own protocols. Collaborator samples were shipped for TCRbeta analysis as frozen whole blood, isolated PBMCs, or DNA extracted from either sample type. Spanning cysteine to phenylalanine, the CDR3 consists of 16 amino acids. Only the CDR3 part of the read is kept: 48 bases, read in frame from the first base. CDR1 and CDR2, looked up from the germline V gene (reference sequence), are LNHDA and SQIVND. The germline ends are 16 bases apart after V is trimmed by 4 bases and J by 0 bases. About this clone: The target of this receptor is not known. No base-level quality is on record; no much larger clone is a single base apart.

TCRbeta CDR3 regions were amplified from genomic DNA using the immunoSEQ Assay, a bias-controlled multiplex PCR. As for the authors' bioinformatics: Nucleated cell counts per sample were estimated from amplification of reference gene primers within the assay. Sequence reads were collapsed and filtered to measure the absolute abundance of every unique TCRbeta CDR3 rearrangement. For each sample, productive Simpson clonality was calculated by taking the square root of Simpson's diversity index across productive rearrangements. The table comes from immuneACCESS by way of TCRdb, which keeps in-frame sequences with V and J called. Part of the clones is missing from these tables; in studies checked, under half for an unresolved V gene and the rest for unknown reasons. The V and J calls and the clone size are those of that table, but D and trimming were determined from the DNA. This sample has approximately 300,000 clones in its table, and about 80% of those were observed once. Of the sample, around 14% falls within the top ten clones.

Sequenced: peripheral blood. Here the chain combines TRBV19 and TRBJ2-7; possibly the D gene is TRBD2, per 5 matching bases. This clonotype was sampled from a person aged 65-85 years with COVID-19, enrolled during active disease. The nucleotide sequence reads TGTGCCAGTAGTAGGACCCTAGGGAGAAGCTCCTACGAGCAGTACTTC. The resulting protein is CASSRTLGRSSYEQYF.